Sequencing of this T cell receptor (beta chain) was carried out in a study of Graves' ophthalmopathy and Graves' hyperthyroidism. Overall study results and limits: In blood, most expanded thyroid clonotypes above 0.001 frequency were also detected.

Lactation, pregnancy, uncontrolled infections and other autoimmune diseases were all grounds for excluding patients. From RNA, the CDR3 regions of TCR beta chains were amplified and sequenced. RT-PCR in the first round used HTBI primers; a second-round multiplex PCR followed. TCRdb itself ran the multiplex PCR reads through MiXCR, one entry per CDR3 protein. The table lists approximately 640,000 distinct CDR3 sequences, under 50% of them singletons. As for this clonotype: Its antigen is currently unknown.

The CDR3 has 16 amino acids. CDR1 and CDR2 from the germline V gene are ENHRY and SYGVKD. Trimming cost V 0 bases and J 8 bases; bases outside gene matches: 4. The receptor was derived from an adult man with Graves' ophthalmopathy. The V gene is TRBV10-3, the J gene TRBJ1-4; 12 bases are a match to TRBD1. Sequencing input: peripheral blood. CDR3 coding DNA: TGTGCCATCAGTGAGTCCGGGACAGGGGGCGACGAAAAACTGTTTTTT. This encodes CAISESGTGGDEKLFF.